The TCR beta chain under discussion was sequenced for a study of blood T cell repertoires in COVID-19. The Seattle patients, enrolled during active infection, were followed longitudinally. The germline V gene has CDR1 LNHNV and CDR2 YYDKDF (reference sequence). After removal of 1 base from V and 9 bases from J, the junction contained 6 bases not matched to a gene. The CDR3 sequence is 16 residues long. In the original workflow: How many nucleated cells were present was estimated from reference gene primer amplification. Profiled with immunoSEQ multiplex PCR; TCRdb holds only in-frame clones, not every one. The DNA was the basis for D and trimming; V, J and clone size are from that table. The sample yields some 200,000 clones, roughly 76% seen once.

The sequenced sample consisted of peripheral blood. The source is a woman aged 40 to 50 with COVID-19, enrolled during active disease. This chain connects TRBV15 to TRBJ2-1, with 13 bases aligning to TRBD2. CDR3 bases: TGTGCCACCAGCAGAGTGGGACTAGCGGGATCCGGTGAGCAGTTCTTC. Translated, it gives CATSRVGLAGSGEQFF.